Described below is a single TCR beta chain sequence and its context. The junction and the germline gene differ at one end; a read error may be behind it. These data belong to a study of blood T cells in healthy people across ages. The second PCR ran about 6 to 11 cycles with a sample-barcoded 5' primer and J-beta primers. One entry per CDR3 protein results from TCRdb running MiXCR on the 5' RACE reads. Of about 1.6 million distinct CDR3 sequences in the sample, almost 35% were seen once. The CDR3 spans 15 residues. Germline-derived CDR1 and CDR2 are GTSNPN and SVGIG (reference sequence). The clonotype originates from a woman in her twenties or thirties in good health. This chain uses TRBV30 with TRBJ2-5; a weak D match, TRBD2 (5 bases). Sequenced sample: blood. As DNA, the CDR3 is TGTGCCTGGAGTGCCCCGGGATGGCAGCAAGGGACCCAGTACTTC. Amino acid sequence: CAWSAPGWQQGTQYF.